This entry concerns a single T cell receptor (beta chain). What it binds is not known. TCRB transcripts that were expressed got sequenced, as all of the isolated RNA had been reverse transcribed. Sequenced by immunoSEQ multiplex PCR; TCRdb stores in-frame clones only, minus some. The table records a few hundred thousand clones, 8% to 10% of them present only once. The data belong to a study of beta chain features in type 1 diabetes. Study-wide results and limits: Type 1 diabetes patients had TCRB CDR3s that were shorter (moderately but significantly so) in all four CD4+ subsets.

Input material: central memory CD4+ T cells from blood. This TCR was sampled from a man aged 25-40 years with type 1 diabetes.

This CDR3 reads CASSLRTNEKLFF. In nucleotides, the CDR3 is TGTGCCAGCAGCTTAAGGACTAATGAAAAACTGTTTTTT. The V gene is TRBV7-6, the J gene TRBJ1-4; D remains unclear. Germline CDR1 is SGHVS and CDR2 is FNYEAQ. Between the trimmed V and J ends, which lost 2 bases and 2 bases, there was a span of 3 bases. The CDR3 extends over 13 amino acids.